This paragraph covers one T cell receptor beta chain sequence. What it recognizes is unknown. Compared with germline, one end of the junction differs, possibly owing to a read error. The sample originates from a study of shared clonotypes between healthy human individuals. CDR1 MDHEN and CDR2 SYDVKM come from the germline V gene. There are 11 residues in the CDR3. General study findings and limits: Owing to a small donor count, the genetic and exposure-history diversity represented was limited. Clonotype sharing across a few donors was observed for roughly 5% of naive CD4 clonotypes.

TCRdb keeps only in-frame clones here, not all; method: immunoSEQ multiplex PCR. The sample carries approximately 1,500,000 clones, around 98% recorded once. What was sequenced was naive CD4+ T cells sorted from blood. Subset described: CD45RA+ positively selected. J is TRBJ1-2 and V is TRBV28; D is undetermined. The clonotype was recovered from a man aged 25-40 years in good health. This chain's CDR3 is CASSFLGSTSF. The CDR3, as DNA: TGTGCCAGCAGTTTTCTGGGCAGCACCTCCTTC.